These T cell receptor beta chains were read from a single sample in a study of OX40 agonist ivuxolimab in advanced cancers. Method: immunoSEQ multiplex PCR; TCRdb's copy keeps in-frame clones and lacks some. The sample holds approximately 130,000 clones, about 92% seen once. The sample here was CD4+ or CD8+ T cells sorted from blood, taken in a trial of the OX40 agonist ivuxolimab. The receptors come from an adult with an advanced solid tumor such as melanoma, head and neck, liver or kidney cancer. CDR3s include the opening cysteine and the closing phenylalanine or tryptophan. A D gene is named only where the DNA matches it firmly. Only part of the rows carry a size: once, few, many, or a class if the clone is expanded.

v_call: TRBV25-1
d_call: TRBD2
clone_size: NA
j_call: TRBJ2-3
cdr3_aa: CASTTSGTDTQYF
cdr3_nt: TGTGCCAGCACGACTAGCGGCACAGATACGCAGTATTTT

v_call: TRBV7-2
d_call: TRBD1
clone_size: few
j_call: TRBJ1-1
cdr3_aa: CASSFGFPTGRANTEAFF
cdr3_nt: TGTGCCAGCAGCTTCGGGTTCCCGACAGGGAGGGCGAACACTGAAGCTTTCTTT

v_call: TRBV7-2
d_call: NA
clone_size: NA
j_call: TRBJ2-7
cdr3_aa: CASSFDRTLSYEQYF
cdr3_nt: TGTGCCAGCAGCTTCGACAGGACGCTCTCCTACGAGCAGTACTTC

v_call: TRBV18
d_call: NA
clone_size: NA
j_call: TRBJ2-7
cdr3_aa: CASSPPSGYEQYF
cdr3_nt: TGTGCCAGCTCACCACCATCAGGGTACGAGCAGTACTTC

v_call: TRBV28
d_call: TRBD2
clone_size: NA
j_call: TRBJ2-5
cdr3_aa: CASGLGLAGAETQYF
cdr3_nt: TGTGCCAGCGGCCTCGGACTAGCGGGAGCAGAGACCCAGTACTTC

v_call: TRBV27
d_call: TRBD2
clone_size: once
j_call: TRBJ2-7
cdr3_aa: CATPPGGSSYEQYF
cdr3_nt: TGTGCCACTCCCCCGGGGGGAAGCTCCTACGAGCAGTACTTC

v_call: TRBV10-3
d_call: TRBD1
clone_size: NA
j_call: TRBJ2-7
cdr3_aa: CAIRKTGGGTYEQYF
cdr3_nt: TGTGCCATCAGGAAGACAGGGGGTGGGACCTACGAGCAGTACTTC

v_call: TRBV10-3
d_call: NA
clone_size: NA
j_call: TRBJ1-4
cdr3_aa: CAISDGTGEKLFF
cdr3_nt: TGTGCCATCAGTGACGGGACGGGGGAAAAACTGTTTTTT

v_call: TRBV7-2
d_call: NA
clone_size: NA
j_call: TRBJ2-3
cdr3_aa: CASSILGEDTQYF
cdr3_nt: TGTGCCAGCAGCATCCTCGGGGAAGATACGCAGTATTTT

v_call: TRBV29-1
d_call: NA
clone_size: NA
j_call: TRBJ1-1
cdr3_aa: CSAVARYPMNTEAFF
cdr3_nt: TGCAGCGCTGTGGCCAGGTATCCCATGAACACTGAAGCTTTCTTT

v_call: TRBV9
d_call: NA
clone_size: NA
j_call: TRBJ2-3
cdr3_aa: CASSGGGDTQYF
cdr3_nt: TGTGCCAGCAGCGGGGGAGGAGATACGCAGTATTTT

v_call: TRBV5-4
d_call: TRBD1
clone_size: NA
j_call: TRBJ2-7
cdr3_aa: CASSSRFAGTGTYEQYF
cdr3_nt: TGTGCCAGCAGCTCCCGATTCGCCGGGACAGGGACCTACGAGCAGTACTTC

v_call: TRBV28
d_call: NA
clone_size: NA
j_call: TRBJ2-7
cdr3_aa: CASSDSGGTRYEQYF
cdr3_nt: TGTGCCAGCAGCGACTCCGGCGGGACGCGTTACGAGCAGTACTTC

v_call: TRBV7-3
d_call: NA
clone_size: NA
j_call: TRBJ2-1
cdr3_aa: CASSLGNRVGEQFF
cdr3_nt: TGTGCCAGCAGCTTAGGAAACAGGGTCGGTGAGCAGTTCTTC

v_call: TRBV15
d_call: NA
clone_size: NA
j_call: TRBJ2-3
cdr3_aa: CATSRGHRSRTSDTQYF
cdr3_nt: TGTGCCACCAGCAGAGGACATAGGTCCAGGACCTCTGATACGCAGTATTTT

v_call: TRBV14
d_call: TRBD1
clone_size: NA
j_call: TRBJ1-1
cdr3_aa: CASSHLGTGFTEAFF
cdr3_nt: TGTGCCAGCAGCCATCTTGGGACAGGGTTCACTGAAGCTTTCTTT

v_call: TRBV5-1
d_call: NA
clone_size: NA
j_call: TRBJ2-3
cdr3_aa: CASSPAGASTDTQYF
cdr3_nt: TGCGCCAGCAGCCCCGCCGGGGCTAGCACAGATACGCAGTATTTT

v_call: TRBV6-6
d_call: TRBD1
clone_size: NA
j_call: TRBJ1-1
cdr3_aa: CASRKGQGAVTEAFF
cdr3_nt: TGTGCCAGCAGGAAAGGGCAGGGGGCGGTGACTGAAGCTTTCTTT

v_call: TRBV19
d_call: TRBD1
clone_size: NA
j_call: TRBJ1-2
cdr3_aa: CASIRQGADSYTF
cdr3_nt: TGTGCCAGTATTCGACAGGGGGCAGATTCCTACACCTTC

v_call: TRBV6-5
d_call: NA
clone_size: once
j_call: TRBJ1-1
cdr3_aa: CASSDRRTEAFF
cdr3_nt: TGTGCCAGCAGTGACAGGAGGACTGAAGCTTTCTTT

v_call: TRBV19
d_call: NA
clone_size: once
j_call: TRBJ1-3
cdr3_aa: CASSTTGNTIYF
cdr3_nt: TGTGCCAGTAGTACAACTGGAAACACCATATATTTT

v_call: TRBV6-1
d_call: NA
clone_size: NA
j_call: TRBJ2-3
cdr3_aa: CASSSAKDSDTQYF
cdr3_nt: TGTGCCAGCAGCTCTGCCAAGGACTCAGATACGCAGTATTTT

v_call: TRBV7-2
d_call: NA
clone_size: NA
j_call: TRBJ2-7
cdr3_aa: CASSSPPGQSYEQYF
cdr3_nt: TGTGCCAGCAGCTCGCCCCCGGGACAAAGCTACGAGCAGTACTTC

v_call: TRBV19
d_call: NA
clone_size: NA
j_call: TRBJ1-5
cdr3_aa: CASNNLAAQHF
cdr3_nt: TGTGCCAGTAATAACCTTGCGGCCCAGCATTTT

v_call: TRBV30
d_call: NA
clone_size: NA
j_call: TRBJ1-5
cdr3_aa: CAWSVGNNQPQHF
cdr3_nt: TGTGCCTGGAGTGTAGGAAACAATCAGCCCCAGCATTTT

v_call: TRBV19
d_call: NA
clone_size: NA
j_call: TRBJ1-5
cdr3_aa: CASSIPGGGSNQPQHF
cdr3_nt: TGTGCCAGTAGTATCCCTGGGGGGGGAAGCAATCAGCCCCAGCATTTT

v_call: TRBV28
d_call: TRBD1
clone_size: NA
j_call: TRBJ1-2
cdr3_aa: CASRGQGLGYTF
cdr3_nt: TGTGCCAGCAGGGGACAGGGTCTTGGCTACACCTTC

v_call: TRBV5-1
d_call: NA
clone_size: once
j_call: TRBJ1-2
cdr3_aa: CASSTQARGGSGYTF
cdr3_nt: TGCGCCAGCAGCACGCAGGCCAGGGGAGGAAGTGGCTACACCTTC

v_call: TRBV28
d_call: NA
clone_size: NA
j_call: TRBJ2-7
cdr3_aa: CASSKGPAYEQYF
cdr3_nt: TGTGCCAGCAGCAAAGGCCCCGCCTACGAGCAGTACTTC

v_call: TRBV6-6
d_call: TRBD1
clone_size: NA
j_call: TRBJ1-2
cdr3_aa: CASSQGGVGGYTF
cdr3_nt: TGTGCCAGCAGCCAGGGGGGCGTTGGTGGCTACACCTTC

v_call: TRBV5-5
d_call: NA
clone_size: NA
j_call: TRBJ1-1
cdr3_aa: CASRTLMNTEAFF
cdr3_nt: TGTGCCAGCAGAACTTTAATGAACACTGAAGCTTTCTTT

v_call: TRBV6-1
d_call: NA
clone_size: NA
j_call: TRBJ2-7
cdr3_aa: CASSWAQGSSYEQYF
cdr3_nt: TGTGCCAGCAGTTGGGCCCAGGGAAGCTCCTACGAGCAGTACTTC

v_call: TRBV4-2
d_call: NA
clone_size: NA
j_call: TRBJ1-3
cdr3_aa: CASSQEKATLSGNTIYF
cdr3_nt: TGTGCCAGCAGCCAAGAAAAGGCGACTCTCTCTGGAAACACCATATATTTT

v_call: TRBV30
d_call: NA
clone_size: once
j_call: TRBJ1-1
cdr3_aa: CARTMGTEAFF
cdr3_nt: TGTGCCCGGACCATGGGCACTGAAGCTTTCTTT

v_call: TRBV15
d_call: TRBD1
clone_size: NA
j_call: TRBJ1-2
cdr3_aa: CATSSGQGGVGYTF
cdr3_nt: TGTGCCACCAGCAGCGGACAGGGAGGGGTTGGCTACACCTTC

v_call: TRBV30
d_call: TRBD1
clone_size: NA
j_call: TRBJ2-4
cdr3_aa: CACGTVGLGNIQYF
cdr3_nt: TGTGCCTGCGGGACAGTGGGTCTCGGGAACATTCAGTACTTC

v_call: TRBV7-2
d_call: NA
clone_size: NA
j_call: TRBJ2-3
cdr3_aa: CASSLAWGRADTQYF
cdr3_nt: TGTGCCAGCAGCTTAGCTTGGGGGCGCGCAGATACGCAGTATTTT

v_call: TRBV5-6
d_call: NA
clone_size: NA
j_call: TRBJ2-1
cdr3_aa: CASSSPEGSYNEQFF
cdr3_nt: TGTGCCAGCAGCTCCCCGGAGGGCTCCTACAATGAGCAGTTCTTC

v_call: TRBV7-2
d_call: TRBD2
clone_size: NA
j_call: TRBJ2-7
cdr3_aa: CASSLAGSGRGEQYF
cdr3_nt: TGTGCCAGCAGCTTAGCCGGTAGCGGGAGAGGCGAGCAGTACTTC

v_call: TRBV18
d_call: NA
clone_size: NA
j_call: TRBJ1-1
cdr3_aa: CASSPRSDTEAFF
cdr3_nt: TGTGCCAGCTCACCCAGATCCGACACTGAAGCTTTCTTT

v_call: TRBV6-6
d_call: NA
clone_size: NA
j_call: TRBJ1-6
cdr3_aa: CASSYSNRLYNSPLHF
cdr3_nt: TGTGCCAGCAGTTACTCCAACAGATTATATAATTCACCCCTCCACTTT

v_call: TRBV29-1
d_call: TRBD1
clone_size: NA
j_call: TRBJ1-5
cdr3_aa: CSARTGGDQPQHF
cdr3_nt: TGCAGCGCTAGGACAGGGGGAGACCAGCCCCAGCATTTT

v_call: TRBV9
d_call: TRBD1
clone_size: NA
j_call: TRBJ1-6
cdr3_aa: CASSVVGQGSSPLHF
cdr3_nt: TGTGCCAGCAGCGTAGTTGGACAGGGCAGTTCACCCCTCCACTTT

v_call: TRBV5-1
d_call: NA
clone_size: NA
j_call: TRBJ2-1
cdr3_aa: CASSLVLSNEQFF
cdr3_nt: TGCGCCAGCAGCTTGGTACTTTCCAATGAGCAGTTCTTC

v_call: TRBV5-5
d_call: TRBD1
clone_size: once
j_call: TRBJ1-6
cdr3_aa: CASSARGGAGGSPLHF
cdr3_nt: TGTGCCAGCAGCGCCCGAGGAGGCGCAGGGGGTTCACCCCTCCACTTT

v_call: TRBV15
d_call: NA
clone_size: NA
j_call: TRBJ2-2
cdr3_aa: CATSFSKRNTGELFF
cdr3_nt: TGTGCCACCAGCTTTAGCAAAAGGAACACCGGGGAGCTGTTTTTT

v_call: TRBV29-1
d_call: NA
clone_size: NA
j_call: TRBJ1-4
cdr3_aa: CSVGGGGEKLFF
cdr3_nt: TGCAGCGTTGGGGGGGGCGGTGAAAAACTGTTTTTT

v_call: TRBV10-1
d_call: NA
clone_size: NA
j_call: TRBJ2-2
cdr3_aa: CASSESGRGTGELFF
cdr3_nt: TGCGCCAGCAGTGAGTCAGGCAGGGGCACCGGGGAGCTGTTTTTT

v_call: TRBV5-5
d_call: NA
clone_size: NA
j_call: TRBJ1-5
cdr3_aa: CASSSEGPGQPQHF
cdr3_nt: TGTGCCAGCAGCTCGGAGGGGCCGGGTCAGCCCCAGCATTTT

v_call: TRBV4-1
d_call: NA
clone_size: NA
j_call: TRBJ1-3
cdr3_aa: CASSQGASFYSGNTIYF
cdr3_nt: TGCGCCAGCAGCCAAGGCGCCAGCTTCTACTCTGGAAACACCATATATTTT